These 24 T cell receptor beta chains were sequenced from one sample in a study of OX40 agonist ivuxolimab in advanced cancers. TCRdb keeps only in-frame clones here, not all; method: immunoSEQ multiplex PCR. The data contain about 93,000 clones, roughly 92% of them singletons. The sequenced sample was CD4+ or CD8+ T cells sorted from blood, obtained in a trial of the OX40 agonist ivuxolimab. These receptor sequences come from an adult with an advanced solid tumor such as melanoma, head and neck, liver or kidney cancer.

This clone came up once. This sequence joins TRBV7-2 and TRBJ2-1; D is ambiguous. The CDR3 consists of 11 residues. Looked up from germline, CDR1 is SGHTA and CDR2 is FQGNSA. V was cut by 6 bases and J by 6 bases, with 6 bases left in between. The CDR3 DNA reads TGTGCCAGCAGGAATTTCAATGAGCAGTTCTTC. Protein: CASRNFNEQFF.

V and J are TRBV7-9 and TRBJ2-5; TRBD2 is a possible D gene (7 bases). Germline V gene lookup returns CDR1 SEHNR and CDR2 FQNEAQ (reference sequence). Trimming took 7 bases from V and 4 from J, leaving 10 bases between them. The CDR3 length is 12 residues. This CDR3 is CASKGGVETQYF. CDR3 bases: TGTGCCAGCAAAGGGGGGGTAGAGACCCAGTACTTC.

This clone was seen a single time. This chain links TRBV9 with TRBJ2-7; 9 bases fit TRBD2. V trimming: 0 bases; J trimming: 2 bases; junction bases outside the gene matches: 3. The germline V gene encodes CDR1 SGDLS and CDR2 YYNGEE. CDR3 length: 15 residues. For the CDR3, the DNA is TGTGCCAGCAGCGTAGCAGCGGGGGGCCCCTACGAGCAGTACTTC. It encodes CASSVAAGGPYEQYF.

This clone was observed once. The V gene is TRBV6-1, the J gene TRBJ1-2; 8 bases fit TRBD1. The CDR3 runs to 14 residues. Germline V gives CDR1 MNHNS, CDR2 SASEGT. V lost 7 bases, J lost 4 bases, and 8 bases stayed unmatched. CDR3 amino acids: CASTPGQGGYGYTF. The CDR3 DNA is TGTGCCAGCACCCCCGGACAGGGCGGCTATGGCTACACCTTC.

This CDR3 reads CASSGYGEQYF. In DNA, the CDR3 is TGTGCCAGCAGCGGATACGGCGAGCAGTACTTC. This sequence joins TRBV11-2 and TRBJ2-7; no reliable D call. The CDR3 is 11 amino acids. V lost 5 bases to trimming and J lost 6 bases, with 8 bases between them. Per the germline V gene, CDR1 is SGHAT and CDR2 is FQNNGV.

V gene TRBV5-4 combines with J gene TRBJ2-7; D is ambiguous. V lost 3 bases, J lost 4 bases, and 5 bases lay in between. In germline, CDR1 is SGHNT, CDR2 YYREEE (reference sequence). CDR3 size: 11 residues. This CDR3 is CASSSPYEQYF. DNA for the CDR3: TGTGCCAGCAGCTCTCCATACGAGCAGTACTTC. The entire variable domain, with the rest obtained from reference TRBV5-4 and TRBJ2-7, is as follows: ETGVTQSPTHLIKTRGQQVTLRCSSQSGHNTVSWYQQALGQGPQFIFQYYREEENGRGNFPPRFSGLQFPNYSSELNVNALELDDSALYLCASSSPYEQYFGPGTRLTVT.

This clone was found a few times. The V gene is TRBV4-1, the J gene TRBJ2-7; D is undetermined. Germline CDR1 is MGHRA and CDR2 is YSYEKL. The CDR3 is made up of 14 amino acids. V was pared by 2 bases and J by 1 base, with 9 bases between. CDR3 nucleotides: TGCGCCAGCAGCCAAATAATGGTTTCCTACGAGCAGTACTTC. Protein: CASSQIMVSYEQYF.

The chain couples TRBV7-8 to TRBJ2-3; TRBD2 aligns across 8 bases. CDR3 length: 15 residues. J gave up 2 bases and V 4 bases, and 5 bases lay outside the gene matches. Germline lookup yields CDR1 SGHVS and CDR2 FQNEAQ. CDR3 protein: CASSSPGRDTDTQYF. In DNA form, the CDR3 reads TGTGCCAGCAGCTCTCCCGGGAGGGACACAGATACGCAGTATTTT.

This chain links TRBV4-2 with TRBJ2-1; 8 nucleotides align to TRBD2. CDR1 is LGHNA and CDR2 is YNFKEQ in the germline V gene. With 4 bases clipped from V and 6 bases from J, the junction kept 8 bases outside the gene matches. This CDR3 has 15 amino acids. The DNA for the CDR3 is TGTGCCAGCAGCCCTGGGAGCGGGAGTCTCAATGAGCAGTTCTTC. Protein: CASSPGSGSLNEQFF.

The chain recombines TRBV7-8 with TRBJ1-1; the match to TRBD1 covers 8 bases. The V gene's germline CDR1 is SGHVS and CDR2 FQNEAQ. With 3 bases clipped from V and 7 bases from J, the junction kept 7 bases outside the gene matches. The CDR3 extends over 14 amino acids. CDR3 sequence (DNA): TGTGCCAGCAGCTTTGACAGGGGAGGCCGTGAAGCTTTCTTT. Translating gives CASSFDRGGREAFF.

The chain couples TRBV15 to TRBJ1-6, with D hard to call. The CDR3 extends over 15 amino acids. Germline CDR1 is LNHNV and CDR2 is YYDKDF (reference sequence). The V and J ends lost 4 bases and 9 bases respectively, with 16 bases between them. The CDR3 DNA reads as TGTGCCACCAGCATAAGAGAGTTTTGGGGTTCACCCCTCCACTTT. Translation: CATSIREFWGSPLHF.

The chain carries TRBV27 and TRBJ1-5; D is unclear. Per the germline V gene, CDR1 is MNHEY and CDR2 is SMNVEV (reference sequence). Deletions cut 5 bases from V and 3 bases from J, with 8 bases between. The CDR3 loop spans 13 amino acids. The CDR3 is CASSPSINQPQHF. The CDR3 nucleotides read TGTGCCAGCAGTCCAAGCATCAATCAGCCCCAGCATTTT.

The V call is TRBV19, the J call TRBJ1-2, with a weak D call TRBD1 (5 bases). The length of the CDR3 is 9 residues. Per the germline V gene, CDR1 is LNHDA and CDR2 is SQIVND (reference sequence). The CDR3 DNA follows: TGTGACCCGGGGCCAAGCTACACCTTC. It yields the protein CDPGPSYTF.

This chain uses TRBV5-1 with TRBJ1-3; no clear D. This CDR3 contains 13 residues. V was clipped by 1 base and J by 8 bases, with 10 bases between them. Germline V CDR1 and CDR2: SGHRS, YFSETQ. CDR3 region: CASSLTLEDTIYF. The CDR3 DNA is TGCGCCAGCAGCTTGACGCTGGAGGACACCATATATTTT.

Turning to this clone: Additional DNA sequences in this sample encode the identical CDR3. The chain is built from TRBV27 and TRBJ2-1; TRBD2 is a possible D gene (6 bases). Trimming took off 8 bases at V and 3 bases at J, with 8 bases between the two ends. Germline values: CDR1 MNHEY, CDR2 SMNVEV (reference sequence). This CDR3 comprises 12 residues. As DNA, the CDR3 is TGTGCCAGCCGGAGGGGCTACAATGAGCAGTTCTTC. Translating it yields CASRRGYNEQFF.

DNA for the CDR3: TGTGCCAGTAGTGCGGGACAGGTTAGCTCCTACGAGCAGTACTTC. Its translation: CASSAGQVSSYEQYF. J is TRBJ2-7 and V is TRBV19; 8 bases line up with TRBD1. With 5 bases clipped from V and 0 bases from J, the junction kept 6 bases outside the gene matches. The CDR3 spans 15 residues. Germline V gene lookup returns CDR1 LNHDA and CDR2 SQIVND (reference sequence). Variable domain in full (rest from reference TRBV19 and TRBJ2-7): DGGITQSPKYLFRKEGQNVTLSCEQNLNHDAMYWYRQDPGQGLRLIYYSQIVNDFQKGDIAEGYSVSREKKESFPLTVTSAQKNPTAFYLCASSAGQVSSYEQYFGPGTRLTVT.

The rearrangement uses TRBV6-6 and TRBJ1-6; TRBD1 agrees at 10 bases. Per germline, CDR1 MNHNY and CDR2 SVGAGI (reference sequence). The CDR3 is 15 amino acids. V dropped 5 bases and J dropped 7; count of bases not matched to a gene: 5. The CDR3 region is CASSTPGQGNSPLHF. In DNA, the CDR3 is TGTGCCAGCAGTACTCCGGGACAGGGGAATTCACCCCTCCACTTT.

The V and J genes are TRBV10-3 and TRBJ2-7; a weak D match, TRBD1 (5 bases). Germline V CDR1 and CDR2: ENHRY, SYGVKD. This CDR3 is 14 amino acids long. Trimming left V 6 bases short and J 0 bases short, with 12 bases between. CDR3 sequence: CAIRDGASSYEQYF. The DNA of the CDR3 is TGTGCCATCAGGGATGGGGCGAGCTCCTACGAGCAGTACTTC.

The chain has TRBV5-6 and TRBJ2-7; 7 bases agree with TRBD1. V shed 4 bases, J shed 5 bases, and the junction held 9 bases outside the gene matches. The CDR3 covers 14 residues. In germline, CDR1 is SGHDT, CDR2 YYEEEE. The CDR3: CASSGLGTADEQYF. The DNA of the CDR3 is TGTGCCAGCAGCGGCCTCGGGACAGCGGACGAGCAGTACTTC.

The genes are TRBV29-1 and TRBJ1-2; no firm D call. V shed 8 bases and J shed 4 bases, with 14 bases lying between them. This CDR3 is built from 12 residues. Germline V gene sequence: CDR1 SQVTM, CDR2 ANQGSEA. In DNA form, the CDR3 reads TGCAGCTTAACGGGCCTCGTCTATGGCTACACCTTC. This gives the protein CSLTGLVYGYTF.

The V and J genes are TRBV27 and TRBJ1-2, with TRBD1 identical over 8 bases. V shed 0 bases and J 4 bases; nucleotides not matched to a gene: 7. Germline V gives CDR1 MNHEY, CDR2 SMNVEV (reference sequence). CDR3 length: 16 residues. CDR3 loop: CASSLSPDRAPYGYTF. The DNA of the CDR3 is TGTGCCAGCAGTTTATCGCCGGACAGGGCACCCTATGGCTACACCTTC.

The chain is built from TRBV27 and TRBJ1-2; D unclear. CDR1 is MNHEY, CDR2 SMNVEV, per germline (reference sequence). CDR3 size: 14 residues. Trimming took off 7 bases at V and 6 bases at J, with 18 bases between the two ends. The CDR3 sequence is CASKWLDSRDGYTF. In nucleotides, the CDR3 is TGTGCCAGCAAGTGGCTGGATTCGAGGGATGGCTACACCTTC.

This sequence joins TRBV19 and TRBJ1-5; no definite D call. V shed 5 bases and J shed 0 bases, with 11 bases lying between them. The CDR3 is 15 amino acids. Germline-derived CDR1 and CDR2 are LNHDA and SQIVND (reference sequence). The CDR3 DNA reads TGTGCCAGTAGTGAAGGCAGCTATAGCAATCAGCCCCAGCATTTT. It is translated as CASSEGSYSNQPQHF.

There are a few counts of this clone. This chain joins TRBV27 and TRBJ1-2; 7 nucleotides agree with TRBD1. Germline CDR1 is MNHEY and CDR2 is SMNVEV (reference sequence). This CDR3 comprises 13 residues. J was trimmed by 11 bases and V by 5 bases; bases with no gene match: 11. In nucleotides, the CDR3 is TGTGCCAGCAGTCCCGGGACAGCCTCCGGATACACCTTC. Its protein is CASSPGTASGYTF.